The 20 T cell receptor beta chains below come from one sample, sequenced in a study of shared clonotypes between healthy human individuals. Only in-frame clones appear in the TCRdb table, and some are missing; sequencing was by immunoSEQ multiplex PCR. The sample has 1.5 million to 1.9 million clones; around 98% are singletons. Sample: naive CD4+ T cells sorted from blood. Described subset: CD45RA+ positively selected. These receptor sequences come from a young man in good health.

The chain joins TRBV5-1 to TRBJ2-5; TRBD2 aligns across 14 bases. J lost 9 bases, V lost 4 bases, and 8 bases had no gene match. The CDR3 covers 15 residues. Germline V gene data show CDR1 as SGHRS and CDR2 as YFSETQ. DNA of the CDR3: TGCGCCAGCAGCCTGACTAGCGGGAGGGGGTTGGCCCAGTACTTC. Translating it yields CASSLTSGRGLAQYF.

V gene TRBV29-1 combines with J gene TRBJ2-1; 13 bases agree with TRBD2. J was trimmed by 1 base and V by 4 bases; bases with no gene match: 1. Germline CDR1 reads SQVTM; CDR2 reads ANQGSEA. The CDR3 contains 15 residues. In DNA, the CDR3 is TGCAGCGTTGCGACTAGCGGGAGGTCCTACAATGAGCAGTTCTTC. Translated, it gives CSVATSGRSYNEQFF.

Details on this clone: Distinct nucleotide sequences in the sample also encode this CDR3. The V gene is TRBV9, the J gene TRBJ2-1, with D hard to call. The length of the CDR3 is 13 residues. The V gene lost 4 bases and the J gene lost 0 bases, with 5 bases spanning the gap. The germline V gene encodes CDR1 SGDLS and CDR2 YYNGEE. The CDR3 sequence is CASSLSSYNEQFF. The CDR3 DNA sequence: TGTGCCAGCAGCCTAAGCTCCTACAATGAGCAGTTCTTC.

The gene calls are TRBV5-1 and TRBJ2-7; unclear D gene. V was shortened by 5 bases and J by 3 bases, with 12 bases between the two germline ends. Germline CDR1 and CDR2: SGHRS and YFSETQ. CDR3 length: 13 amino acids. CDR3 coding DNA: TGCGCCAGCAGGGCCGACGGACGCTACGAGCAGTACTTC. It encodes CASRADGRYEQYF.

This sequence joins TRBV18 and TRBJ2-1; a possible D gene is TRBD1 (6 bases). Looked up from germline, CDR1 is KGHSH and CDR2 is LQKENI. The CDR3 has 15 amino acids. Trimming left V 3 bases short and J 6 bases short, with 15 bases between. This chain's CDR3 is CASSPPGVSGNEQFF. The DNA for the CDR3 is TGTGCCAGCTCACCTCCAGGGGTGTCAGGCAATGAGCAGTTCTTC.

This chain uses TRBV28 with TRBJ2-7; TRBD1 matches 8 bases. The germline V gene encodes CDR1 MDHEN and CDR2 SYDVKM. The CDR3 length is 15 residues. V was pared by 2 bases and J by 6 bases, with 9 bases of the junction left unmatched. CDR3 protein: CASSLLRGQVSEQYF. In DNA form, the CDR3 reads TGTGCCAGCAGTTTACTGAGGGGACAGGTCAGCGAGCAGTACTTC.

This chain links TRBV10-2 with TRBJ2-3, with D perhaps matching TRBD2 (6 bases). CDR1 WSHSY and CDR2 SAAADI come from the germline V gene. V was trimmed by 0 bases and J by 4 bases, leaving 11 bases between them. There are 15 residues in the CDR3. CDR3 nucleotide sequence: TGCGCCAGCAGTGAGTCGGGAGGAGGCCCAGATACGCAGTATTTT. Translating gives CASSESGGGPDTQYF.

This CDR3 is CASQTGTGFSGANVLTF. As DNA, the CDR3 is TGCGCCAGTCAAACCGGGACAGGGTTCTCTGGGGCCAACGTCCTGACTTTC. The chain links TRBV5-1 to TRBJ2-6; TRBD1 matches at 9 bases. CDR3 length: 17 residues. Germline loops: CDR1 SGHRS, CDR2 YFSETQ. Trimming at V came to 8 bases and at J to 0 bases, leaving 9 bases not matched to a gene.

Worth noting for this clone: Germline and junction disagree at one end, which may indicate a read error. The chain couples TRBV2 to TRBJ1-1; the D is unclear. This CDR3 has 10 residues. CDR1 and CDR2 (germline): SNHLY, FYNNEI. The CDR3 sequence: CASSGSEAFF. The CDR3 nucleotides read TGTGCCAGCAGTGGGTCTGAGGCTTTCTTT.

The V and J genes are TRBV5-6 and TRBJ1-2; D possibly corresponds to TRBD1 (6 bases). Trimming removed 6 bases from V and 6 bases from J, with 21 bases in between. The germline gives CDR1 SGHDT, CDR2 YYEEEE. This CDR3 contains 15 residues. CDR3 DNA: TGTGCCAGCAAGGATGGGACACGGCCCCTCGATGGCTACACCTTC. As protein: CASKDGTRPLDGYTF.

The CDR3 coding sequence is TGTGCCAGCTCACCAAACGGGAAGGATGGCTACACCTTC. This encodes CASSPNGKDGYTF. The V gene is TRBV18, the J gene TRBJ1-2; D ambiguous. Trimming removed 2 bases at V and 6 bases at J, with 10 bases between. From germline, CDR1 is KGHSH and CDR2 LQKENI. This CDR3 has 13 amino acids.

J is TRBJ2-1 and V is TRBV11-2, with TRBD2 identical over 7 bases. This CDR3 region has 14 residues. CDR1 is SGHAT, CDR2 FQNNGV, per germline. Germline trimming cut 2 bases from V and 9 bases from J; bases unmatched to any gene: 7. The CDR3: CASSLTLGEGEQFF. CDR3 sequence (DNA): TGTGCCAGCAGCTTAACCCTAGGGGAGGGTGAGCAGTTCTTC. The full variable domain, completed using reference TRBV11-2 and TRBJ2-1, is EAGVAQSPRYKIIEKRQSVAFWCNPISGHATLYWYQQILGQGPKLLIQFQNNGVVDDSQLPKDRFSAERLKGVDSTLKIQPAKLEDSAVYLCASSLTLGEGEQFFGPGTRLTVL.

The V gene is TRBV27, the J gene TRBJ1-4, with D unresolved. Trimming stripped 5 bases from V and 7 bases from J, with 14 bases between. There are 14 residues in the CDR3. Germline-derived CDR1 and CDR2 are MNHEY and SMNVEV (reference sequence). This CDR3 reads CASSQPNYPEKLFF. CDR3 in DNA: TGTGCCAGCAGTCAGCCCAACTACCCTGAAAAACTGTTTTTT.

This clone was seen only once. This chain uses TRBV7-2 with TRBJ2-5, with D maybe TRBD2 (6 bases). The CDR3 length is 14 residues. Germline CDR1 reads SGHTA; CDR2 reads FQGNSA. Trimming took 5 bases from V and 4 from J, leaving 14 bases between them. CDR3: CASSRGGDGETQYF. In DNA, the CDR3 is TGTGCCAGCAGCCGCGGCGGGGATGGAGAGACCCAGTACTTC.

V gene TRBV25-1 combines with J gene TRBJ1-1; weak D call: TRBD1 (6 bases). The V and J ends lost 6 bases and 8 bases respectively, with 10 bases between them. Germline CDR1 is MGHDK and CDR2 is SYGVNS. This CDR3 is built from 11 residues. The CDR3 coding sequence is TGTGCCAGCAGGGGGGCGGCGGAAGCTTTCTTT. The encoded protein is CASRGAAEAFF.

This chain links TRBV15 with TRBJ2-2; D gene unclear. The germline CDR1 and CDR2 sequences are LNHNV and YYDKDF (reference sequence). Trimming shortened V by 1 base and J by 4 bases, and 10 bases separated the two germline ends. This CDR3 contains 15 residues. In nucleotides, the CDR3 is TGTGCCACCAGCAGAGTTGCCGTCCGCACCGGGGAGCTGTTTTTT. Translated: CATSRVAVRTGELFF.

This chain uses TRBV5-4 with TRBJ2-5, with 12 bases fitting TRBD2. CDR1 and CDR2 from the germline V gene are SGHNT and YYREEE (reference sequence). This CDR3 comprises 18 residues. The V gene end was trimmed by 0 bases and the J gene end by 7 bases; junction bases not matched to a gene: 13. CDR3 nucleotide sequence: TGTGCCAGCAGCTTGGGGGGACTAGCGGGCGTCGGAGTTCGGACCCAGTACTTC. Residues: CASSLGGLAGVGVRTQYF. Looking up the rest from reference TRBV5-4 and TRBJ2-5 gives the full variable domain: ETGVTQSPTHLIKTRGQQVTLRCSSQSGHNTVSWYQQALGQGPQFIFQYYREEENGRGNFPPRFSGLQFPNYSSELNVNALELDDSALYLCASSLGGLAGVGVRTQYFGPGTRLLVL.

The rearrangement joins TRBV5-1 to TRBJ2-2; TRBD1 matches 11 bases. Looked up from germline, CDR1 is SGHRS and CDR2 is YFSETQ. Trimming cost V 1 base and J 5 bases; bases outside gene matches: 4. The CDR3 sequence is 16 residues long. The CDR3 sequence: CASSLIGQGATGELFF. DNA of the CDR3: TGCGCCAGCAGCTTGATAGGACAGGGGGCGACCGGGGAGCTGTTTTTT.

The V gene is TRBV7-2, the J gene TRBJ1-3; tentatively, D is TRBD1 (6 bases). Deletions cut 4 bases from V and 3 bases from J, with 13 bases between. The CDR3 consists of 15 residues. Germline V gene data show CDR1 as SGHTA and CDR2 as FQGNSA. The CDR3 DNA sequence: TGTGCCAGCAGCTCAAGACAGGTTCTTGGAAACACCATATATTTT. Amino acids: CASSSRQVLGNTIYF. The complete variable domain, with remaining parts taken from reference TRBV7-2 and TRBJ1-3, reads GAGVSQSPSNKVTEKGKDVELRCDPISGHTALYWYRQSLGQGLEFLIYFQGNSAPDKSGLPSDRFSAERTGGSVSTLTIQRTQQEDSAVYLCASSSRQVLGNTIYFGEGSWLTVV.

V and J are TRBV6-1 and TRBJ2-1; D is undetermined. Trimming stripped 5 bases from V and 4 bases from J, with 15 bases between. The CDR3 contains 15 residues. Germline V gene lookup returns CDR1 MNHNS and CDR2 SASEGT. CDR3 in amino acids: CASSSEGYRYNEQFF. CDR3 sequence (DNA): TGTGCCAGCAGTAGCGAAGGCTACCGGTACAATGAGCAGTTCTTC.